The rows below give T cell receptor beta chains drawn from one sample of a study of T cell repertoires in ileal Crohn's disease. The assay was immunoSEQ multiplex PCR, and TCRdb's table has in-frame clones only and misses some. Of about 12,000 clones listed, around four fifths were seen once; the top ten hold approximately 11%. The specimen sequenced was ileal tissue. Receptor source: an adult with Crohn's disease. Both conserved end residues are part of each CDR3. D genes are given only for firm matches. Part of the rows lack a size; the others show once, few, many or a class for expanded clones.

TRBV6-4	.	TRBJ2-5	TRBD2	CASSELAGGQETQYF	TGTGCCAGCAGTGAACTAGCGGGGGGGCAAGAGACCCAGTACTTC
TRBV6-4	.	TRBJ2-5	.	CASSDSAEETQYF	TGTGCCAGCAGTGACTCGGCAGAAGAGACCCAGTACTTC
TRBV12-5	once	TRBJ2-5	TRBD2	CASGTAGASKTQYF	TGTGCTAGCGGAACAGCGGGGGCGAGCAAGACCCAGTACTTC
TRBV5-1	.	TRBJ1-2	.	CASSWQQGPYGYTF	TGCGCCAGCAGCTGGCAACAGGGACCCTATGGCTACACCTTC
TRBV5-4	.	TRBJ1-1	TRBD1	CASTTRGQTLNTEAFF	TGTGCCAGCACAACCAGGGGGCAGACTCTGAACACTGAAGCTTTCTTT
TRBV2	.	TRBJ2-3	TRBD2	CASSESRGVREGPTDTQYF	TGTGCCAGCAGTGAATCCCGGGGGGTGCGGGAGGGCCCGACAGATACGCAGTATTTT
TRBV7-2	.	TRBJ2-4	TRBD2	CASSLGQGLAMNIQYF	TGTGCCAGCAGCTTAGGACAGGGACTAGCGATGAACATTCAGTACTTC
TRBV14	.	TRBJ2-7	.	CASSQQGISSYEQYF	TGTGCCAGCAGCCAGCAGGGGATAAGCTCCTACGAGCAGTACTTC
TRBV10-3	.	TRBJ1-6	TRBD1	CAMGTGGSSPLHF	TGTGCCATGGGGACAGGGGGCAGTTCACCCCTCCACTTT
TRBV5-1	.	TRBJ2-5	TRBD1	CASSFRQGVETQYF	TGCGCCAGCAGCTTTCGACAGGGGGTAGAGACCCAGTACTTC
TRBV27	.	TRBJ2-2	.	CASSLGQVLTGELFF	TGTGCCAGCAGTTTAGGGCAGGTCCTCACCGGGGAGCTGTTTTTT
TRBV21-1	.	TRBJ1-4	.	CASSIRQGASTNEKLFF	TGTGCCAGCAGCATCCGACAGGGGGCATCAACTAATGAAAAACTGTTTTTT
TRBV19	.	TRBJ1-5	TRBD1	CASNSRDRGNQPQHF	TGTGCCAGTAATAGTAGGGACAGGGGCAATCAGCCCCAGCATTTT
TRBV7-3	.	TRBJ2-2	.	CASSPYRSGELFF	TGTGCCAGCAGCCCCTACAGGTCCGGGGAGCTGTTTTTT
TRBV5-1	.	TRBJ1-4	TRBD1	CASSLPGQGEEKLFF	TGCGCCAGCAGCTTGCCGGGACAGGGGGAGGAAAAACTGTTTTTT
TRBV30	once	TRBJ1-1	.	CAWAYLSATEAFF	TGTGCCTGGGCCTACTTAAGCGCCACTGAAGCTTTCTTT
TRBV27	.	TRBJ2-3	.	CASSLWLDRPDTQYF	TGTGCCAGCAGTTTATGGCTAGACCGACCAGATACGCAGTATTTT
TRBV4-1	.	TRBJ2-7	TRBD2	CASSQASGRGEQYF	TGCGCCAGCAGCCAAGCCAGCGGGAGGGGAGAGCAGTACTTC
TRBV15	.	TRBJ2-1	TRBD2	CATSVTSGGGDNEQFF	TGTGCCACCAGCGTTACTAGCGGGGGGGGCGACAATGAGCAGTTCTTC
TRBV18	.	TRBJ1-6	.	CASSRQGTLSYNSPLHF	TGTGCCAGCTCACGCCAGGGAACCCTGAGCTATAATTCACCCCTCCACTTT
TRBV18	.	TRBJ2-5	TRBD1	CASSPRDREETQYF	TGTGCCAGCTCACCCCGGGACAGGGAAGAGACCCAGTACTTC
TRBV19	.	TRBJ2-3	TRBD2	CASSIDLSSGSADTQYF	TGTGCCAGTAGTATAGATCTATCTAGCGGGAGCGCAGATACGCAGTATTTT
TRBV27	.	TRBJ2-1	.	CASSFERNPYNEQFF	TGTGCCAGCAGTTTTGAGCGTAACCCCTACAATGAGCAGTTCTTC
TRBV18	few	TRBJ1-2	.	CASSPRTEPNYGYTF	TGTGCCAGCTCACCGCGGACAGAGCCGAACTATGGCTACACCTTC
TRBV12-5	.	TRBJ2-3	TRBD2	CASGLGLAGTDTQYF	TGTGCTAGTGGTTTGGGACTAGCGGGCACAGATACGCAGTATTTT
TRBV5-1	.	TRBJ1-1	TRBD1	CASSVGQGATEAFF	TGCGCCAGCAGCGTGGGACAGGGGGCAACTGAAGCTTTCTTT
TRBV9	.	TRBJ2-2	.	CASSADYTGELFF	TGTGCCAGCAGCGCAGACTACACCGGGGAGCTGTTTTTT
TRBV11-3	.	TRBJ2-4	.	CASSLTGSNIQYF	TGTGCCAGCAGCTTGACGGGATCGAACATTCAGTACTTC
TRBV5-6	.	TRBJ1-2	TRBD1	CASSYDRGYGYTF	TGTGCCAGCAGCTACGACAGGGGGTATGGCTACACCTTC
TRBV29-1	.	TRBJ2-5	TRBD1	CSVERGTGGLETQYF	TGCAGCGTTGAGAGAGGGACAGGGGGCTTGGAGACCCAGTACTTC
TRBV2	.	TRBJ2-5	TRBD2	CASSEVAGTGETQYF	TGTGCCAGCAGTGAGGTAGCGGGAACGGGAGAGACCCAGTACTTC
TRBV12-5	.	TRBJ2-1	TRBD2	CASGPARLAIYNEQFF	TGTGCTAGTGGTCCTGCCCGACTAGCAATATACAATGAGCAGTTCTTC
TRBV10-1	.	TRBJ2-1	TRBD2	CASSAAGGYNEQFF	TGCGCCAGCAGTGCGGCGGGGGGGTACAATGAGCAGTTCTTC
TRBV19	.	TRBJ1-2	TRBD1	CASTRTGPLANYGYTF	TGTGCCAGTACCCGGACAGGGCCCCTAGCTAACTATGGCTACACCTTC
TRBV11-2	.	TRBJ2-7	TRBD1	CASSLLDRDEQYF	TGTGCCAGCAGCTTACTGGACAGGGACGAGCAGTACTTC
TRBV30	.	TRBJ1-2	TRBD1	CAGSLGQGAVGYTF	TGTGCCGGTTCTTTAGGACAGGGGGCGGTTGGCTACACCTTC
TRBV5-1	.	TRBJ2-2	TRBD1	CASSHPPGTALTGELFF	TGCGCCAGCAGCCACCCCCCCGGGACAGCACTCACCGGGGAGCTGTTTTTT
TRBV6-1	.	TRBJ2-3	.	CASSERFGSSTDTQYF	TGTGCCAGCAGTGAACGGTTCGGTTCTAGCACAGATACGCAGTATTTT
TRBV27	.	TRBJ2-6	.	CASTPLSGANVLTF	TGTGCCAGCACCCCTCTCTCTGGGGCCAACGTCCTGACTTTC
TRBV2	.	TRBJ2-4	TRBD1	CASRDRGNIQYF	TGTGCCAGCAGGGACAGGGGGAACATTCAGTACTTC
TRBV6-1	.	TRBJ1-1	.	CASSFGNDGGTEAFF	TGTGCCAGCAGTTTCGGAAATGACGGAGGCACTGAAGCTTTCTTT
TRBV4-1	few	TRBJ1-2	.	CASSQGDRSRSGYGYTF	TGCGCCAGCAGCCAAGGTGATCGGTCGCGGAGTGGCTATGGCTACACCTTC
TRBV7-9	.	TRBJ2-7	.	CASSLFRWRAVHEQYF	TGTGCCAGCAGCTTATTTAGGTGGCGGGCAGTTCACGAGCAGTACTTC
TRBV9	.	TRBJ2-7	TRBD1	CASSVGRQGYEQYF	TGTGCCAGCAGCGTAGGAAGACAGGGGTACGAGCAGTACTTC
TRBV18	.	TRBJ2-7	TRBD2	CASSPKTSSYEQYF	TGTGCCAGCTCACCTAAGACTAGCAGCTACGAGCAGTACTTC
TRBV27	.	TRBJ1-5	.	CASSFNSNQPQHF	TGTGCCAGCAGTTTTAATAGCAATCAGCCCCAGCATTTT
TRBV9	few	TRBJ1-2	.	CASSVAGTYGYTF	TGTGCCAGCAGCGTAGCGGGTACCTATGGCTACACCTTC
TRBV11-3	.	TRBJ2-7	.	CASSLSTYEQYF	TGTGCCAGCAGCTTGTCTACCTACGAGCAGTACTTC
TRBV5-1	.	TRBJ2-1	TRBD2	CASSLRPSGANEQFF	TGCGCCAGCAGCTTGAGGCCTAGCGGGGCCAATGAGCAGTTCTTC
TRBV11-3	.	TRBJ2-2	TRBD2	CASSQREGYTGELFF	TGTGCCAGCAGCCAGCGGGAGGGTTACACCGGGGAGCTGTTTTTT
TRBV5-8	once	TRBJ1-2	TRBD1	CASSLQDRGYGYTF	TGTGCCAGCAGCTTGCAGGACAGGGGCTATGGCTACACCTTC
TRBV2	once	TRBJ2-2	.	CASREEASGELFF	TGTGCCAGCCGCGAGGAAGCCTCCGGGGAGCTGTTTTTT
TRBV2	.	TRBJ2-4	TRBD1	CASSLSGTDTILAKNIQYF	TGTGCCAGCAGTCTATCCGGGACAGATACAATCTTAGCCAAAAACATTCAGTACTTC
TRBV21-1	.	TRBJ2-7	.	CASSKAQGTGSYEQYF	TGTGCCAGCAGCAAAGCACAAGGGACAGGGTCCTACGAGCAGTACTTC
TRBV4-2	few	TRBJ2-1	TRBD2	CASSQDTSGGYNEQFF	TGTGCCAGCAGCCAAGATACTAGCGGGGGTTACAATGAGCAGTTCTTC
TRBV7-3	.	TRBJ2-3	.	CASSLTGGPDTQYF	TGTGCCAGCAGCTTAACGGGGGGGCCGGATACGCAGTATTTT
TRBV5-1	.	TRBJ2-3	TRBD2	CASSPLTREGTDTQYF	TGCGCCAGCAGCCCGTTGACGCGGGAGGGCACAGATACGCAGTATTTT
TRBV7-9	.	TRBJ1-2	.	CASSASDYGYTF	TGTGCCAGCAGCGCAAGCGACTATGGCTACACCTTC
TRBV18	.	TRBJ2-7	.	CASSPHPGVYEQYF	TGTGCCAGCTCACCACACCCCGGGGTCTACGAGCAGTACTTC
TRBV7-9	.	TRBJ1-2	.	CASSLGSYGYTF	TGTGCCAGCAGCTTAGGCAGCTATGGCTACACCTTC